The 23 T cell receptor beta chains presented below share a single source sample, sequenced in a study of cytomegalovirus exposure and HLA in healthy donors (dated by TCRdb to the late 2010s). Library preparation was by the immunoSEQ multiplex PCR assay. For the multiplex PCR, a mixture combining 60 forward primers for TCR Vbeta segments and 13 reverse primers for TCR Jbeta segments was used. The immuneACCESS repertoire file appears here via TCRdb, limited to in-frame rearrangements. These files lack a portion of the clones; in checked studies, under half of the deficit traces to unresolved V genes, and the cause of the others is not known. The table for this sample lists under 200,000 clones; roughly 81% of them were counted only once. Around 2.5% of the sample is held by the ten biggest clonotypes. The sequencing sample was made of PBMCs. These receptors originate from a man aged 25-45 years in good health and CMV-seropositive.

Written as DNA, the CDR3 is TGTGCCAGCAGCTTAGCGGGGACATTTGAGGAGACCCAGTACTTC. It is translated as CASSLAGTFEETQYF. The V call is TRBV7-2, the J call TRBJ2-5; a weak D match, TRBD1 (6 bases). This CDR3 is 15 amino acids long. Germline CDR1 is SGHTA and CDR2 is FQGNSA. Trimming shortened V by 0 bases and J by 5 bases, and 13 bases separated the two germline ends.

The V and J genes are TRBV19 and TRBJ1-1; D is uncertain. This CDR3 comprises 12 residues. The ends were cut back, 3 bases at V and 3 bases at J, with 5 bases in the middle. Germline values: CDR1 LNHDA, CDR2 SQIVND (reference sequence). CDR3 sequence (DNA): TGTGCCAGTAGTATCCCGGACACTGAAGCTTTCTTT. Protein product: CASSIPDTEAFF.

The CDR3 protein is CASSLEPSEQFF. The CDR3 coding sequence is TGTGCCAGCAGCTTAGAGCCATCTGAGCAGTTCTTC. The rearrangement links TRBV7-8 to TRBJ2-1, with D hard to call. V lost 1 base and J 9 bases, leaving 7 bases between the germline ends. Per the germline V gene, CDR1 is SGHVS and CDR2 is FQNEAQ. The CDR3 is made up of 12 amino acids.

The CDR3 DNA reads TGTGCCAGCAGCCAAGAGGAGAGATTTCGGCAGCAGTTCTTC. It encodes CASSQEERFRQQFF. This chain joins TRBV14 and TRBJ2-1; D not resolved. The germline V gene has CDR1 SGHDN and CDR2 FVKESK. The CDR3 is made up of 14 amino acids. Trimming took off 0 bases at V and 11 bases at J, with 14 bases between the two ends.

CDR3 amino acids: CASSLVGSSYNEQFF. CDR3 DNA sequence: TGTGCCAGCAGCTTGGTTGGTAGCTCGTACAATGAGCAGTTCTTC. The gene calls are TRBV5-4 and TRBJ2-1, with unresolved D. CDR1 is SGHNT and CDR2 is YYREEE in the germline V gene (reference sequence). Trimming took off 0 bases at V and 4 bases at J, with 11 bases between the two ends. The CDR3 extends over 15 amino acids.

This clone was seen a single time. The rearrangement uses TRBV28 and TRBJ1-4; tentative D call: TRBD1 (5 bases). Germline V gene sequence: CDR1 MDHEN, CDR2 SYDVKM. This CDR3 is built from 15 residues. The V gene lost 1 base and the J gene lost 8 bases, with 14 bases spanning the gap. CDR3: CASSLSQGLGEKLFF. CDR3 DNA sequence: TGTGCCAGCAGTTTATCGCAGGGTCTGGGGGAAAAACTGTTTTTT.

The chain combines TRBV4-3 with TRBJ1-4, with D maybe TRBD1 (5 bases). Germline loops: CDR1 LGHNA, CDR2 YSLEER. The CDR3 runs 16 residues. Trimming cost V 1 base and J 5 bases, with 14 bases left between them. CDR3 sequence reads: CASSQGVQGPNEKLFF. CDR3 nucleotide sequence: TGCGCCAGCAGCCAAGGAGTCCAGGGCCCGAATGAAAAACTGTTTTTT.

The chain has TRBV7-2 and TRBJ2-3; a possible D gene is TRBD2 (5 bases). Germline V lookup: CDR1 SGHTA, CDR2 FQGNSA. The germline V and J ends were trimmed by 2 bases and 2 bases, with 11 bases remaining between them. The CDR3 contains 15 residues. The CDR3 here is CASSLKYRDTDTQYF. In nucleotides, the CDR3 is TGTGCCAGCAGCTTAAAGTATCGGGACACAGATACGCAGTATTTT.

The J gene is TRBJ2-7, the V gene TRBV4-2; the D gene is possibly TRBD2 (5 bases). The CDR3 is 15 amino acids. V was clipped by 0 bases and J by 2 bases, with 11 bases between them. The germline V gene has CDR1 LGHNA and CDR2 YNFKEQ. The CDR3 protein is CASSQDLAGPYEQYF. The CDR3 nucleotides are TGTGCCAGCAGCCAAGATTTGGCGGGCCCCTACGAGCAGTACTTC.

The chain links TRBV5-1 to TRBJ1-4; no clear D gene. Germline V CDR1 and CDR2: SGHRS, YFSETQ. This CDR3 has 14 residues. V lost 1 base to trimming and J lost 5 bases, with 9 bases between them. The CDR3, as DNA: TGCGCCAGCAGCTTGATAGCGCTAAATGAAAAACTGTTTTTT. Residues: CASSLIALNEKLFF. The full variable domain, with the rest looked up from reference TRBV5-1 and TRBJ1-4, is KAGVTQTPRYLIKTRGQQVTLSCSPISGHRSVSWYQQTPGQGLQFLFEYFSETQRNKGNFPGRFSGRQFSNSRSEMNVSTLELGDSALYLCASSLIALNEKLFFGSGTQLSVL.

This chain links TRBV7-3 with TRBJ2-1, with D tentatively TRBD2 (6 bases). Trimming removed 4 bases at V and 4 bases at J, with 14 bases between. Germline V gives CDR1 SGHTA, CDR2 FQGTGA. The CDR3 consists of 15 residues. DNA for the CDR3: TGTGCCAGCAGCTCCCCGGAGGGCTATTACAATGAGCAGTTCTTC. This encodes CASSSPEGYYNEQFF.

The chain combines TRBV5-1 with TRBJ2-4, with TRBD1 identical over 7 bases. Trimming removed 2 bases from V and 3 bases from J; junction bases left unmatched: 8. Germline CDR1 reads SGHRS; CDR2 reads YFSETQ. This CDR3 has 16 amino acids. The CDR3 spells CASSFSTGTDKNIQYF. CDR3 nucleotide sequence: TGCGCCAGCAGCTTTTCAACCGGGACAGACAAAAACATTCAGTACTTC.

The V gene is TRBV5-6, the J gene TRBJ2-3, with TRBD1 as a possible D gene (5 bases). Between the trimmed V and J ends, which lost 2 bases and 6 bases, there was a span of 16 bases. The CDR3 totals 15 residues. Looked up from germline, CDR1 is SGHDT and CDR2 is YYEEEE. The CDR3 loop is CASSFGRWGVDTQYF. DNA of the CDR3: TGTGCCAGCAGCTTCGGAAGGTGGGGCGTCGATACGCAGTATTTT.

This chain connects TRBV11-3 to TRBJ2-6; 9 bases line up with TRBD1. V lost 1 base and J lost 1; bases outside the gene matches: 5. The CDR3 covers 18 residues. In germline, CDR1 is SGHNT, CDR2 YENEEA. The CDR3 DNA sequence: TGTGCCAGCAGCTTAGGGGGGGACAGGGAGTCTGGGGCCAACGTCCTGACTTTC. Residues: CASSLGGDRESGANVLTF.

This clone was detected a few times. This chain joins TRBV4-3 and TRBJ1-6; TRBD1 is a possible D gene (6 bases). The germline V gene has CDR1 LGHNA and CDR2 YSLEER. V was pared by 3 bases and J by 7 bases, with 22 bases between. CDR3 length: 18 amino acids. The CDR3 DNA follows: TGCGCCAGCAGCCAGGAACCGGTACCAGGGGCAGGGAATTCACCCCTCCACTTT. Residues: CASSQEPVPGAGNSPLHF.

The genes are TRBV2 and TRBJ2-3; 8 nucleotides agree with TRBD1. The germline V gene encodes CDR1 SNHLY and CDR2 FYNNEI. CDR3 length: 15 residues. J gave up 4 bases and V 3 bases, and 6 bases lay outside the gene matches. The CDR3 region is CASSDLWTGSDTQYF. The CDR3 nucleotides read TGTGCCAGCAGTGATCTCTGGACAGGGTCAGATACGCAGTATTTT. Complete variable domain (other parts from reference TRBV2 and TRBJ2-3): EPEVTQTPSHQVTQMGQEVILRCVPISNHLYFYWYRQILGQKVEFLVSFYNNEISEKSEIFDDQFSVERPDGSNFTLKIRSTKLEDSAMYFCASSDLWTGSDTQYFGPGTRLTVL.

The V and J genes are TRBV4-3 and TRBJ1-5, with D tentatively TRBD1 (5 bases). This CDR3 has 16 residues. The ends were cut back, 0 bases at V and 4 bases at J, with 13 bases in the middle. Germline V gene sequence: CDR1 LGHNA, CDR2 YSLEER. The CDR3, as DNA: TGCGCCAGCAGCCAAGATTGGAGACAGACAAATCAGCCCCAGCATTTT. Protein sequence: CASSQDWRQTNQPQHF.

The rearrangement uses TRBV10-3 and TRBJ2-7; the D is unclear. This CDR3 region has 11 residues. The V end lost 2 bases, the J end lost 6 bases, and 5 bases lay between the germline ends. From germline, CDR1 is ENHRY and CDR2 SYGVKD. The CDR3 nucleotides read TGTGCCATCAGTGAGAGAGGCGAGCAGTACTTC. Protein: CAISERGEQYF.

The chain carries TRBV30 and TRBJ2-2; the D is unclear. The CDR3 loop spans 14 amino acids. Germline V gene data show CDR1 as GTSNPN and CDR2 as SVGIG (reference sequence). V dropped 3 bases and J dropped 3 bases, with 11 bases sitting between them. Here the CDR3 DNA reads TGTGCCTGGAGAGAGGATCTATACACCGGGGAGCTGTTTTTT. It translates to CAWREDLYTGELFF.

The chain combines TRBV2 with TRBJ2-7; TRBD2 agrees at 9 bases. The V gene's germline CDR1 is SNHLY and CDR2 FYNNEI. Trimming at V came to 6 bases and at J to 0 bases, leaving 9 bases not matched to a gene. The CDR3 contains 16 residues. The CDR3 loop is CASRIPGTSPSYEQYV. For the CDR3, the DNA is TGTGCCAGCAGAATACCCGGGACTAGCCCCTCCTACGAGCAGTACGTC.

This chain connects TRBV19 to TRBJ1-2; the D gene is possibly TRBD1 (5 bases). Germline V CDR1 and CDR2: LNHDA, SQIVND (reference sequence). The CDR3 has 12 amino acids. V lost 6 bases and J 7 bases, leaving 12 bases between the germline ends. This CDR3 is CASSGLTGGYTF. The CDR3 coding sequence is TGTGCCAGTAGCGGCCTCACAGGTGGCTACACCTTC.

V usage is TRBV5-1 and J usage is TRBJ2-6; D perhaps matches TRBD1 (6 bases). This CDR3 contains 16 residues. In germline, CDR1 is SGHRS, CDR2 YFSETQ. V was clipped by 7 bases and J by 0 bases, with 14 bases between them. CDR3: CASGGQPISGANVLTF. In DNA, the CDR3 is TGCGCCAGCGGAGGACAGCCCATCTCTGGGGCCAACGTCCTGACTTTC.

The chain couples TRBV19 to TRBJ2-5; 7 nucleotides line up with TRBD2. V shed 3 bases, J shed 0 bases, and the junction held 4 bases outside the gene matches. CDR1 and CDR2 from the germline V gene are LNHDA and SQIVND (reference sequence). This CDR3 is 15 amino acids long. DNA for the CDR3: TGTGCCAGTAGTATGGGGGGGATTTACCAAGAGACCCAGTACTTC. Translated, it gives CASSMGGIYQETQYF.